This TCR beta chain was captured by sequencing in a study of T cell repertoires in cytomegalovirus infection. Study-wide results and caveats: The response measured ex vivo was dominated by TCR beta clonotypes (HLA-C-restricted and CMV-specific).

The V end lost 5 bases, the J end lost 8 bases, and 15 bases lay between the germline ends. CDR1 and CDR2 (germline): LNHDA, SQIVND (reference sequence). This CDR3 has 13 residues. TCRdb called the reads again in MiXCR, with one record for every CDR3 protein. Of about 770,000 distinct CDR3 sequences in the sample, about 28% were seen once. This clonotype occurred once. Its cognate antigen is unknown. The specimen comprised cultured CD8+ T cells from PBMCs, sampled from culture after CMV antigen stimulation. The chain uses TRBV19 and TRBJ1-1, with TRBD1 as a possible D gene (6 bases). This receptor was identified in a human donor in good health (CMV status not recorded). Some clones in this sample may be carry-over from other donors' samples. CDR3 DNA: TGTGCCAGTAGTCGAAGTTCCGGGACAGAAGCTTTCTTT. This gives the protein CASSRSSGTEAFF.